This T cell receptor (beta chain) was documented in a study of CD8 T cells in Susac syndrome. Random hexamers were used to reverse transcribe the RNA input (roughly 0.5 to 1 ug). TCRdb processed the immunoSEQ multiplex PCR reads anew with MiXCR; each CDR3 protein has one entry. The sample consists of 50,000 or so distinct CDR3 sequences, roughly 92% of them appearing once. Germline V gene sequence: CDR1 SEHNR, CDR2 FQNEAQ (reference sequence). V shed 1 base and J shed 6 bases, with 16 bases lying between them. CDR3 length equals 16 residues. Sequencing of TCR beta was undertaken in CD8+ and CD4+ T cells derived from blood.

The material sequenced was CD8+ T cells from PBMCs. This clonotype was obtained from a human donor in good health. The V call is TRBV7-9, the J call TRBJ2-1; D is perhaps TRBD1 or TRBD2 (5 bases each). CDR3 residues: CASSLVLSRGPNEQFF. The CDR3 coding sequence is TGTGCCAGCAGCTTAGTCCTATCTCGGGGACCCAATGAGCAGTTCTTC. The whole variable domain, remainder taken from reference TRBV7-9 and TRBJ2-1, is DTGVSQNPRHKITKRGQNVTFRCDPISEHNRLYWYRQTLGQGPEFLTYFQNEAQLEKSRLLSDRFSAERPKGSFSTLEIQRTEQGDSAMYLCASSLVLSRGPNEQFFGPGTRLTVL.